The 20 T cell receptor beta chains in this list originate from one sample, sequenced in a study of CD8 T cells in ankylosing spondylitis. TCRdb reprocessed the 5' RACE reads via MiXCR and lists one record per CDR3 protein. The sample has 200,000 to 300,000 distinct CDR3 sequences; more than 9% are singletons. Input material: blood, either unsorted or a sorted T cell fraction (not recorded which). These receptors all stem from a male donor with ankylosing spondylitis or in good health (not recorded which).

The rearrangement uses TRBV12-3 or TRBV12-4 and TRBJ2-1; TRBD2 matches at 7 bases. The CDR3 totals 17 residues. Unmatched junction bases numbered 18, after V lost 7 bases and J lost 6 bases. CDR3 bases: TGTGCCAGCACCGACCCAATCCGGGGGGAAACTTTCAATGAGCAGTTCTTC. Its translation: CASTDPIRGETFNEQFF.

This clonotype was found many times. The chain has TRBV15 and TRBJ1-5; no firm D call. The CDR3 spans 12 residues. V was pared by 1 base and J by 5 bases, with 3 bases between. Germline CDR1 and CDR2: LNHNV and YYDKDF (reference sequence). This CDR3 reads CATSRGDQPQHF. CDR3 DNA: TGTGCCACCAGCAGAGGAGATCAGCCCCAGCATTTT.

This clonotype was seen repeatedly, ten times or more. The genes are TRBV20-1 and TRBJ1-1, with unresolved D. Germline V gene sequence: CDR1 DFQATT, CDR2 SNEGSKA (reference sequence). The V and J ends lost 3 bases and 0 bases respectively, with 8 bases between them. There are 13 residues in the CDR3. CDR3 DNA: TGCAGTGCTAGGGAGACGATGAACACTGAAGCTTTCTTT. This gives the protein CSARETMNTEAFF.

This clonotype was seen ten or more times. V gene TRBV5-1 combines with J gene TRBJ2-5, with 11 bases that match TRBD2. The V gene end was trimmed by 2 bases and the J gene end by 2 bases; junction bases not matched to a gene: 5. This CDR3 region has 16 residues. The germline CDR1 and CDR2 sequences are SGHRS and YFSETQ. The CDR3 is CASSFGGLAVQETQYF. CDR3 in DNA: TGCGCCAGCAGCTTTGGGGGACTAGCGGTTCAAGAGACCCAGTACTTC.

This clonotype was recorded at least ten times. The CDR3 nucleotides read TGCAGTGCTCTGAGCAGGGACTCCTACGAGCAGTACTTC. This translates into CSALSRDSYEQYF. The chain has TRBV20-1 and TRBJ2-7; maybe TRBD1 (5 bases). The CDR3 consists of 13 residues. The V end was cut by 5 bases, the J end by 0 bases, with 11 bases between. Germline V gene lookup returns CDR1 DFQATT and CDR2 SNEGSKA (reference sequence).

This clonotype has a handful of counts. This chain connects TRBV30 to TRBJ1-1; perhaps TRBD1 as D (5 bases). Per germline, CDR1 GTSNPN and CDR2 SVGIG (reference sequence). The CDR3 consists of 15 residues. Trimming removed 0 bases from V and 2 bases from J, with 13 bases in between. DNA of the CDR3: TGTGCCTGGAGTGTTGGGGGACTGGCAAACACTGAAGCTTTCTTT. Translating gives CAWSVGGLANTEAFF. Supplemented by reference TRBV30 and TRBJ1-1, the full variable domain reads SQTIHQWPATLVQPVGSPLSLECTVEGTSNPNLYWYRQAAGRGLQLLFYSVGIGQISSEVPQNLSASRPQDRQFILSSKKLLLSDSGFYLCAWSVGGLANTEAFFGQGTRLTVV.

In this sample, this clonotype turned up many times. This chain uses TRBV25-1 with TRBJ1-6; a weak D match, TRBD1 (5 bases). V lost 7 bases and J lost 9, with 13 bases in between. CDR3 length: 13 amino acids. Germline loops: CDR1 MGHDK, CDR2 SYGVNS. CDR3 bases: TGTGCCAGCATTCAGGGCAGTGGTTCACCCCTCCACTTT. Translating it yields CASIQGSGSPLHF.

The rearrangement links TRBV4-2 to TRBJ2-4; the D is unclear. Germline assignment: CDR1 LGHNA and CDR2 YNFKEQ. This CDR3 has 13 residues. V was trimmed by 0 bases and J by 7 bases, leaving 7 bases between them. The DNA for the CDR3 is TGTGCCAGCAGCCAAGATTTACAGAACATTCAGTACTTC. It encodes CASSQDLQNIQYF.

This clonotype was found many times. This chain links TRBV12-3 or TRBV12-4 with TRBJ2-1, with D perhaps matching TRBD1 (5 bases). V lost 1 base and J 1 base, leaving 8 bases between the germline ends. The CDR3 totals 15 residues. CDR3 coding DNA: TGTGCCAGCAGTTTAGGGACACCGTCCTACAATGAGCAGTTCTTC. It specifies CASSLGTPSYNEQFF.

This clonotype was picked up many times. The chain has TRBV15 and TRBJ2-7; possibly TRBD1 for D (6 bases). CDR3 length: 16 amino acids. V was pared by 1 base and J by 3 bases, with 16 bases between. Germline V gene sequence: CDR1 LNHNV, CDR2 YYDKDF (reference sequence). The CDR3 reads CATSRGGAGARYEQYF. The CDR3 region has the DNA TGTGCCACCAGCAGAGGTGGGGCAGGGGCCCGCTACGAGCAGTACTTC.

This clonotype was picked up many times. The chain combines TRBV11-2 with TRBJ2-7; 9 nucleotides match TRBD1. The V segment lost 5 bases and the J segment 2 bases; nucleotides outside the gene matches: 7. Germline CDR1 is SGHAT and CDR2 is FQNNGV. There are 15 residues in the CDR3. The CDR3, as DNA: TGTGCCAGCAGCGCCACGGACAGGGGACCCTACGAGCAGTACTTC. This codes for CASSATDRGPYEQYF.

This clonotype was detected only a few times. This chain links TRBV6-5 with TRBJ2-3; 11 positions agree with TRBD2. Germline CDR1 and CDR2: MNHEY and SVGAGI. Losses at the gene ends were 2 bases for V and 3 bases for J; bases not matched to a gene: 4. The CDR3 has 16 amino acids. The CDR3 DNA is TGTGCCAGCAGTTACCTCCCTAGCGGGAGGACAGATACGCAGTATTTT. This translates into CASSYLPSGRTDTQYF.

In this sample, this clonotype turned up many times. The CDR3 here is CSASYGPRNTEAFF. As DNA, the CDR3 is TGCAGTGCTAGTTATGGCCCGCGGAACACTGAAGCTTTCTTT. The chain uses TRBV20-1 and TRBJ1-1; no reliable D call. Trimming stripped 3 bases from V and 1 base from J, with 12 bases between. CDR1 is DFQATT and CDR2 is SNEGSKA in the germline V gene (reference sequence). The CDR3 contains 14 residues.

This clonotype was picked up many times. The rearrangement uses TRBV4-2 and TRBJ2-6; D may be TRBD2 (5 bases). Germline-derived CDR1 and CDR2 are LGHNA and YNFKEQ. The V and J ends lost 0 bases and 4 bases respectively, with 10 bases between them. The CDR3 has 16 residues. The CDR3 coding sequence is TGTGCCAGCAGCCAAGAGGGGAGTTCCGGGGCCAACGTCCTGACTTTC. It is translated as CASSQEGSSGANVLTF.

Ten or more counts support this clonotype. Here the CDR3 reads CASSQGASTDTQYF. Written as DNA, the CDR3 is TGTGCCAGCAGCCAAGGGGCTAGCACAGATACGCAGTATTTT. The chain uses TRBV12-3 or TRBV12-4 and TRBJ2-3; tentatively, D is TRBD1 (5 bases). V was trimmed by 6 bases and J by 0 bases, leaving 10 bases between them. The CDR3 runs 14 residues.

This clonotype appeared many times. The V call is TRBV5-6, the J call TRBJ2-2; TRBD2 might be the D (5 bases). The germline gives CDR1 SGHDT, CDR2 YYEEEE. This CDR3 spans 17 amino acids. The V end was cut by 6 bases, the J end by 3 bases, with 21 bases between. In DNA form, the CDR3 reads TGTGCCAGCACCGGGATTTTGACTACTGGGGACACCGGGGAGCTGTTTTTT. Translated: CASTGILTTGDTGELFF.

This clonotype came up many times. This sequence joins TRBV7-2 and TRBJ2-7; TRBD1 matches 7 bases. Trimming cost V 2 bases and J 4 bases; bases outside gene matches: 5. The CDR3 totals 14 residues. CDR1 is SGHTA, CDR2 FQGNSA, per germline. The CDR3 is CASSLSGRGYEQYF. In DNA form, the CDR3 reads TGTGCCAGCAGCTTATCGGGCAGGGGGTACGAGCAGTACTTC. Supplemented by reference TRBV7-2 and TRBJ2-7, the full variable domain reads GAGVSQSPSNKVTEKGKDVELRCDPISGHTALYWYRQSLGQGLEFLIYFQGNSAPDKSGLPSDRFSAERTGGSVSTLTIQRTQQEDSAVYLCASSLSGRGYEQYFGPGTRLTVT.

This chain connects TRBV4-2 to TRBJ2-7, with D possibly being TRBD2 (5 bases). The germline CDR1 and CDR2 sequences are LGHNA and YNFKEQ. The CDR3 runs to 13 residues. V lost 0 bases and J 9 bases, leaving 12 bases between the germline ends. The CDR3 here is CASSQDLRVGQYF. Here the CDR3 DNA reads TGTGCCAGCAGCCAAGATTTGAGGGTGGGGCAGTACTTC.

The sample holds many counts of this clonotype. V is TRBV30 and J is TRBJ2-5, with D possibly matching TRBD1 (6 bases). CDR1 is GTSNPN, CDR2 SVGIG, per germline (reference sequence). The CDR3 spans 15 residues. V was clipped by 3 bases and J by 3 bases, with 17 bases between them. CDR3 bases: TGTGCCTGGAGAGTCCCGGGACAAGATAAAGAGACCCAGTACTTC. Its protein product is CAWRVPGQDKETQYF. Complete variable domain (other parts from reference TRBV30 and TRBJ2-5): SQTIHQWPATLVQPVGSPLSLECTVEGTSNPNLYWYRQAAGRGLQLLFYSVGIGQISSEVPQNLSASRPQDRQFILSSKKLLLSDSGFYLCAWRVPGQDKETQYFGPGTRLLVL.

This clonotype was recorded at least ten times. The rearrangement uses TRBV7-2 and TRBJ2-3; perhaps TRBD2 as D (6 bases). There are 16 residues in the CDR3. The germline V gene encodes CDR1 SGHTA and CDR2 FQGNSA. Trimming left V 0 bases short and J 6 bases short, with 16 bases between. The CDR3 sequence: CASSLAQTRGTDTQYF. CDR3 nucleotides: TGTGCCAGCAGCTTAGCGCAAACCCGTGGGACTGATACGCAGTATTTT.